This is a list of T cell receptor beta chains from one sample in a study of OX40 agonist ivuxolimab in advanced cancers. TCRdb's copy holds only in-frame clones and misses some; the assay was immunoSEQ multiplex PCR. The sample has roughly 70,000 clones, 70% to 90% seen once; the top ten hold about 8.2%. This material consisted of CD4+ or CD8+ T cells sorted from blood, taken in a trial of the OX40 agonist ivuxolimab. The receptor source for this set is an adult with an advanced solid tumor such as melanoma, head and neck, liver or kidney cancer. Both conserved end residues are part of each CDR3. Each record gives: V gene, J gene, CDR3 protein.

V gene: TRBV30
J gene: TRBJ2-7
CDR3 protein: CAWSRLKGSGGEQYF

V gene: TRBV5-1
J gene: TRBJ1-6
CDR3 protein: CASSATSLGNSPLHF

V gene: TRBV2
J gene: TRBJ1-1
CDR3 protein: CASSVQGVAEAFF

V gene: TRBV5-4
J gene: TRBJ2-1
CDR3 protein: CASSPPGSRNEQFF

V gene: TRBV7-8
J gene: TRBJ1-1
CDR3 protein: CASSLDFGGDTEAFF

V gene: TRBV5-1
J gene: TRBJ2-5
CDR3 protein: CASSTGQRRETQYF

V gene: TRBV19
J gene: TRBJ1-2
CDR3 protein: CASRMTGSLGGYTF

V gene: TRBV6-5
J gene: TRBJ2-2
CDR3 protein: CASTTPGRDTGELFF

V gene: TRBV5-1
J gene: TRBJ2-7
CDR3 protein: CASSFRVSSYEQYF

V gene: TRBV19
J gene: TRBJ1-6
CDR3 protein: CASKGTVGSPLHF

V gene: TRBV7-2
J gene: TRBJ2-6
CDR3 protein: CASSFGFSGANVLTF

V gene: TRBV5-1
J gene: TRBJ2-1
CDR3 protein: CASSYQPGTGANEQFF

V gene: TRBV10-3
J gene: TRBJ1-1
CDR3 protein: CAISEWSLTEAFF

V gene: TRBV9
J gene: TRBJ1-1
CDR3 protein: CASSRQGDTEAFF

V gene: TRBV2
J gene: TRBJ1-2
CDR3 protein: CASSERGEKSGYTF

V gene: TRBV2
J gene: TRBJ2-3
CDR3 protein: CASSDRGSTDTQYF

V gene: TRBV18
J gene: TRBJ2-7
CDR3 protein: CASSYPGPRAYEQYF

V gene: TRBV18
J gene: TRBJ1-4
CDR3 protein: CASSPQGQGVTLFF

V gene: TRBV2
J gene: TRBJ1-6
CDR3 protein: CASRQRDRGMSPLHF

V gene: TRBV6-5
J gene: TRBJ1-2
CDR3 protein: CASSRDTRNYGYTF

V gene: TRBV27
J gene: TRBJ1-3
CDR3 protein: CASSSGTGRNTIYF

V gene: TRBV18
J gene: TRBJ1-1
CDR3 protein: CASSHKLQNTEAFF

V gene: TRBV5-6
J gene: TRBJ2-2
CDR3 protein: CASSLRGGTGELFF

V gene: TRBV6-1
J gene: TRBJ1-1
CDR3 protein: CASSEFQGRAEAFF

V gene: TRBV2
J gene: TRBJ2-1
CDR3 protein: CASREYNEQFF

V gene: TRBV20-1
J gene: TRBJ2-3
CDR3 protein: CSALLTDTQYF

V gene: TRBV30
J gene: TRBJ1-1
CDR3 protein: CAWTVQASGHTEAFF

V gene: TRBV19
J gene: TRBJ2-7
CDR3 protein: CASSTSTSYEQYF

V gene: TRBV19
J gene: TRBJ1-2
CDR3 protein: CASNTPQGVAYGYTF

V gene: TRBV7-8
J gene: TRBJ1-5
CDR3 protein: CASSPNQNQPQHF

V gene: TRBV5-6
J gene: TRBJ1-1
CDR3 protein: CASSFLGGGTEAFF

V gene: TRBV11-3
J gene: TRBJ1-1
CDR3 protein: CASSLEAGGVSTEAFF

V gene: TRBV25-1
J gene: TRBJ2-3
CDR3 protein: CASRPGLAETDTQYF

V gene: TRBV5-8
J gene: TRBJ2-5
CDR3 protein: CASSFEGAETQYF

V gene: TRBV6-6
J gene: TRBJ1-6
CDR3 protein: CASSYLDSQNSPLHF

V gene: TRBV5-4
J gene: TRBJ1-1
CDR3 protein: CASSSPPLNTEAFF

V gene: TRBV30
J gene: TRBJ1-5
CDR3 protein: CAWSPGNNQPQHF

V gene: TRBV5-1
J gene: TRBJ2-5
CDR3 protein: CASSPGGRGQETQYF

V gene: TRBV6-5
J gene: TRBJ2-7
CDR3 protein: CASRLVGEQYF

V gene: TRBV27
J gene: TRBJ1-4
CDR3 protein: CASSSQGIGEKLFF

V gene: TRBV7-9
J gene: TRBJ1-3
CDR3 protein: CASSGRTGLSGNTIYF

V gene: TRBV19
J gene: TRBJ1-6
CDR3 protein: CASSIPGADSPLHF